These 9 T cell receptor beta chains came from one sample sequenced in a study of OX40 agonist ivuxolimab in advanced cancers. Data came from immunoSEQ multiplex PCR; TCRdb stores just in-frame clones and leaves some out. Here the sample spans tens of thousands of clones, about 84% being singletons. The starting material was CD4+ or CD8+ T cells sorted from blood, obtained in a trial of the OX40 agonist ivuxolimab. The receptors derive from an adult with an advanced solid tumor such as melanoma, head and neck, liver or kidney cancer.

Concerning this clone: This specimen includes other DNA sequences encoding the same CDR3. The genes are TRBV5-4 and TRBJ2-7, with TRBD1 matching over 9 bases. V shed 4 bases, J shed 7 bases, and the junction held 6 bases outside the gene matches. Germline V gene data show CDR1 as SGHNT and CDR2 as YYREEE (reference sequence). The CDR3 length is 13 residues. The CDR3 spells CASSLGQGKEQYF. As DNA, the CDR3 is TGTGCCAGCAGCCTTGGACAGGGGAAAGAGCAGTACTTC. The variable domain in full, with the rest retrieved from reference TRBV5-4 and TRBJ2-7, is ETGVTQSPTHLIKTRGQQVTLRCSSQSGHNTVSWYQQALGQGPQFIFQYYREEENGRGNFPPRFSGLQFPNYSSELNVNALELDDSALYLCASSLGQGKEQYFGPGTRLTVT.

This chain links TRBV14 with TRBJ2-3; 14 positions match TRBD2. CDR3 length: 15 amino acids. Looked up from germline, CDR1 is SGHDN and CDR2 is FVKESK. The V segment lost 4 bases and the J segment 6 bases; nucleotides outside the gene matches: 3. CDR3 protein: CASSLWTSGRDTQYF. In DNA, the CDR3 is TGTGCCAGCAGCCTCTGGACTAGCGGGAGGGATACGCAGTATTTT.

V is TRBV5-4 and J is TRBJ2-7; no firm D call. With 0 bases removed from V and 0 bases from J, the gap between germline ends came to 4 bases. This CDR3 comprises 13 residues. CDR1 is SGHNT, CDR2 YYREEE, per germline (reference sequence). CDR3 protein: CASSLGHSYEQYF. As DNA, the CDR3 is TGTGCCAGCAGCTTGGGGCACTCCTACGAGCAGTACTTC. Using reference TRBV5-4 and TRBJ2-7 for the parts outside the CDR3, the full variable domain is ETGVTQSPTHLIKTRGQQVTLRCSSQSGHNTVSWYQQALGQGPQFIFQYYREEENGRGNFPPRFSGLQFPNYSSELNVNALELDDSALYLCASSLGHSYEQYFGPGTRLTVT.

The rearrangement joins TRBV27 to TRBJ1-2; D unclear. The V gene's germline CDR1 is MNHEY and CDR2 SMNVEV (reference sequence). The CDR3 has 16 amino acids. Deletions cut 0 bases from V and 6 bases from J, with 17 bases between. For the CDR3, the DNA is TGTGCCAGCAGTTTATCGTCAATAAGGGTTACGGATGGCTACACCTTC. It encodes CASSLSSIRVTDGYTF.

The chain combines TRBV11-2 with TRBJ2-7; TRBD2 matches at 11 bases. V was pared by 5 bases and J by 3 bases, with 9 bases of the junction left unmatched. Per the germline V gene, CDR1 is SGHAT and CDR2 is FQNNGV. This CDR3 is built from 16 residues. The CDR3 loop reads CASSPEKGLAVYEQYF. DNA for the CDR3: TGTGCCAGCAGCCCGGAGAAGGGACTAGCGGTCTACGAGCAGTACTTC.

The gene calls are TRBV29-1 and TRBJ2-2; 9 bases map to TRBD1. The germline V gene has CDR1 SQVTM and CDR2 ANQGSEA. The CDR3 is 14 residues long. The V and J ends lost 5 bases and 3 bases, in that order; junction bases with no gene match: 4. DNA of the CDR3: TGCAGCGTTCGGACAGGGGCCTACACCGGGGAGCTGTTTTTT. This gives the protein CSVRTGAYTGELFF.

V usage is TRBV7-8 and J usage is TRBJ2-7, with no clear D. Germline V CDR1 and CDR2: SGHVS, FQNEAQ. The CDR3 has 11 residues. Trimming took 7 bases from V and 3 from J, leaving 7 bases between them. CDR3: CASIGNYEQYF. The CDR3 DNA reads TGTGCCAGCATTGGTAACTACGAGCAGTACTTC.

The CDR3 loop is CAWRGGVSSYEQYF. The CDR3 bases are TGTGCCTGGAGGGGCGGGGTCAGCTCCTACGAGCAGTACTTC. V and J are TRBV30 and TRBJ2-7, with D tentatively TRBD2 (6 bases). The CDR3 extends over 14 amino acids. Trimming removed 3 bases from V and 0 bases from J, with 12 bases in between. Germline CDR1 and CDR2: GTSNPN and SVGIG (reference sequence).

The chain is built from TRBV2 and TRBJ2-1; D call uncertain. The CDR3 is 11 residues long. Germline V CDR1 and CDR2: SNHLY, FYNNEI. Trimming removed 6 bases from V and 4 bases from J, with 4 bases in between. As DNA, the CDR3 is TGTGCCAGCAGGGAGTACAATGAGCAGTTCTTC. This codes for CASREYNEQFF. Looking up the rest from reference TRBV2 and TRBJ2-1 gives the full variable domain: EPEVTQTPSHQVTQMGQEVILRCVPISNHLYFYWYRQILGQKVEFLVSFYNNEISEKSEIFDDQFSVERPDGSNFTLKIRSTKLEDSAMYFCASREYNEQFFGPGTRLTVL.